This T cell receptor beta chain was identified in a study of cytotoxic CD8 clonotypes in ibrutinib-treated CLL. Across the whole study: Each sample contained, on average, about 250,000 productive templates and some 90,000 productive rearrangements. Notes on the study in general: Sustained-remission and progressing patients' sampling times differed. Clonality was elevated at ibrutinib response and had returned toward baseline at progression. While tracking circulating CD8+ T-cell counts, baseline clonality exceeded that of age-matched healthy donors.

With respect to this clone: Its target is not known.

Looked up from germline, CDR1 is SGHRS and CDR2 is YFSETQ. Losses at the gene ends were 6 bases for V and 0 bases for J; bases not matched to a gene: 3. The CDR3 contains 14 residues. Measured with immunoSEQ multiplex PCR; TCRdb has only the in-frame clones, and not every one. The sample contains about 43,000 clones, 69% of which appear only once. The source is a human donor with chronic lymphocytic leukemia. The J gene is TRBJ1-3, the V gene TRBV5-1; TRBD1 matches at 7 bases. This specimen was PBMCs, taken after 12 months of ibrutinib treatment. The CDR3 DNA follows: TGCGCCAGCAATACAGGGGCCTCTGGAAACACCATATATTTT. This codes for CASNTGASGNTIYF.